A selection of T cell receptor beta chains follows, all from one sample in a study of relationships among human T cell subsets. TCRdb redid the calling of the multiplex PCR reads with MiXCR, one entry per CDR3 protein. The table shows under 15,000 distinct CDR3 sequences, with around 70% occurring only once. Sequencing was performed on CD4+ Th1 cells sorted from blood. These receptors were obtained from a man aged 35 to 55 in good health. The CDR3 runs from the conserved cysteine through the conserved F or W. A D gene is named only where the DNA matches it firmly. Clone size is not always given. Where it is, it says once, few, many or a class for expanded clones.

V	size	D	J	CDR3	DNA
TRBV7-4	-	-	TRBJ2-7	CASSSRTGIPEQYF	TGTGCCAGCAGCTCCCGAACAGGGATTCCCGAGCAGTACTTC
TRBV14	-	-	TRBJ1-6	CASSQNWNYNSPLHF	TGTGCCAGCAGCCAGAACTGGAACTATAATTCACCCCTCCACTTT
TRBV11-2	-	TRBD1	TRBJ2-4	CASSSPGGQNIQYF	TGTGCCAGCAGCTCCCCAGGGGGCCAAAACATTCAGTACTTC
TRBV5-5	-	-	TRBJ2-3	CASSLSLENIQYF	TGTGCCAGCAGCTTGTCCCTAGAAAACATTCAGTATTTT
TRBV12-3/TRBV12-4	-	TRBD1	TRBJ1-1	CASRPGQGSEAFF	TGTGCCAGCAGGCCTGGACAGGGATCCGAAGCTTTCTTT
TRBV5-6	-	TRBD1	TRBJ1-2	CASSLSGTASNYGYTF	TGTGCCAGCAGCTTGTCGGGGACAGCCTCTAACTATGGCTACACCTTC
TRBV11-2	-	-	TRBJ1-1	CASSLDLGLRGFF	TGTGCCAGCAGCTTAGATCTTGGCTTACGGGGTTTCTTT
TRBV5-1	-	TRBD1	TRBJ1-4	CASSLDRASNEKLFF	TGCGCCAGCAGCTTAGACAGGGCATCTAATGAAAAACTGTTTTTT
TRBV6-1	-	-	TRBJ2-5	CASNEVGETQYF	TGTGCCAGCAACGAGGTGGGGGAGACCCAGTACTTC
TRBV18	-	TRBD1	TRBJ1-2	CASSPGTGDYGYTF	TGTGCCAGCTCACCCGGGACAGGGGACTATGGCTACACCTTC
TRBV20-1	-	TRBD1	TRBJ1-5	CSASPGQGFNQPQHF	TGCAGTGCTTCCCCGGGACAGGGATTCAATCAGCCCCAGCATTTT
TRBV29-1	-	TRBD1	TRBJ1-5	CSAVGQGLGQPQHF	TGCAGCGCTGTGGGACAGGGGTTGGGTCAGCCCCAGCATTTT
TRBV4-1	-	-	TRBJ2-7	CASSPSPDSYEQYF	TGCGCCAGCAGCCCCTCCCCAGATTCCTACGAGCAGTACTTC
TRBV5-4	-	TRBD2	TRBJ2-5	CASSLVLAGQETQYF	TGTGCCAGCAGCTTGGTTCTAGCGGGTCAAGAGACCCAGTACTTC
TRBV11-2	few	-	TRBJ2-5	CASSLDLAVETQYF	TGTGCCAGCAGCTTAGATCTCGCTGTGGAGACCCAGTACTTC
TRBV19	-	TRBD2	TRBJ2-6	CASQPGGSGANVLTF	TGTGCCAGTCAACCGGGGGGCTCTGGGGCCAACGTCCTGACTTTC
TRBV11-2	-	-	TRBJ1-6	CASSLGARSPNSPLHF	TGTGCCAGCAGCTTAGGGGCTAGATCACCTAATTCACCCCTCCACTTT
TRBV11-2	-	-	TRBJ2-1	CASRATGLSRTEQFF	TGTGCCAGCAGGGCAACAGGGTTGAGTCGAACTGAGCAGTTCTTC
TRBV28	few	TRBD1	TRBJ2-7	CASSSPTGGYYEQYF	TGTGCCAGCAGTTCCCCGACAGGGGGGTACTACGAGCAGTACTTC
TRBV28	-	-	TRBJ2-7	CASSLHRATSYGQYF	TGTGCCAGCAGTCTACACAGGGCTACTTCCTACGGGCAGTACTTC
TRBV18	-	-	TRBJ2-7	CASSPGLSSYEQYF	TGTGCCAGCTCACCGGGACTCAGCTCCTACGAGCAGTACTTC
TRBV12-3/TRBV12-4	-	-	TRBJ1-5	CASSLAGSNQPQHF	TGTGCCAGCAGTTTAGCGGGCTCCAATCAGCCCCAGCATTTT
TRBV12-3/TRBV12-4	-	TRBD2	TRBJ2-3	CASSLAIAGAPDTQYF	TGTGCCAGCAGTTTAGCCATAGCGGGGGCCCCAGATACGCAGTATTTT
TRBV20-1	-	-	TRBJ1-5	CSARIGQPQHF	TGCAGTGCTAGAATTGGTCAGCCCCAGCATTTT
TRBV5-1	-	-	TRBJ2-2	CASTGAANTGELFF	TGCGCCAGCACTGGAGCAGCGAACACCGGGGAGCTGTTTTTT
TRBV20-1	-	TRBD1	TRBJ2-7	CSARQPGGSYEQYF	TGCAGTGCTAGACAACCAGGGGGCTCCTACGAGCAGTACTTC
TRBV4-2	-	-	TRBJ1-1	CASSQEINTEAFF	TGTGCCAGCAGCCAAGAGATCAACACTGAAGCTTTCTTT
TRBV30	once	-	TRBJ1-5	CAWSVSGEQPQHF	TGTGCCTGGAGTGTATCTGGTGAACAGCCCCAGCATTTT
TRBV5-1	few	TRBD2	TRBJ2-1	CASRTGLADYNEQFF	TGCGCCAGCAGGACGGGACTAGCGGACTACAATGAGCAGTTCTTC
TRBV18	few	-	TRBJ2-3	CASSLNKADTQYF	TGTGCCAGCTCATTAAACAAAGCGGATACGCAGTATTTT
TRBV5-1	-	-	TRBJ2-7	CASNSQGMREQYF	TGCGCCAGCAACTCCCAGGGGATGCGCGAGCAGTACTTC
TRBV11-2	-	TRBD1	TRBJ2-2	CASSSWTGDNGELFF	TGTGCCAGCAGCTCCTGGACAGGGGATAACGGGGAGCTGTTTTTT
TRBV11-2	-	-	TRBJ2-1	CASSLQSLANEQFF	TGTGCCAGCAGCTTACAGTCGCTAGCCAATGAGCAGTTCTTC
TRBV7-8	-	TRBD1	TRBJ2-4	CASSLAQGQTRRAKNIQYF	TGTGCCAGCAGCTTAGCCCAGGGACAGACGAGGCGGGCCAAAAACATTCAGTACTTC
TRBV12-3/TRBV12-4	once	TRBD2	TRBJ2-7	CASRKGLAGYEQYF	TGTGCCAGCAGAAAAGGACTAGCGGGCTACGAGCAGTACTTC
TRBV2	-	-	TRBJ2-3	CASRGIADTDTQYF	TGTGCCAGCAGGGGGATAGCGGACACAGATACGCAGTATTTT
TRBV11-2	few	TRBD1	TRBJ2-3	CASSLDGQGASDTQYF	TGTGCCAGCAGCTTAGACGGACAGGGGGCATCAGATACGCAGTATTTT
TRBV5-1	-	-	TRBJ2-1	CASSWDGVYNEQFF	TGCGCCAGCAGCTGGGATGGGGTATACAATGAGCAGTTCTTC
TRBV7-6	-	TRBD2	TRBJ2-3	CASSFLRGSGTDTQYF	TGTGCCAGCAGCTTTTTGCGGGGGTCTGGCACAGATACGCAGTATTTT
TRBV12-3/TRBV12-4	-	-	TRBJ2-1	CASSTPPTNNEQFF	TGTGCCAGCAGTACTCCCCCGACTAACAATGAGCAGTTCTTC
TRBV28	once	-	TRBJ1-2	CASTRGGQDGLYGYTF	TGTGCCAGCACCCGAGGGGGGCAGGACGGGCTTTATGGCTACACCTTC
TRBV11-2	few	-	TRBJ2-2	CASSPGTLRAELSF	TGTGCCAGCAGCCCCGGGACTCTGAGGGCGGAGCTGTCTTTT
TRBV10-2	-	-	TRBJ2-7	CASQGGDNYEQYF	TGCGCCAGCCAAGGGGGAGACAACTACGAGCAGTACTTC
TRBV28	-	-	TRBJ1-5	CASSLREEDQPQHF	TGTGCCAGCAGTTTGAGGGAGGAGGATCAGCCCCAGCATTTT
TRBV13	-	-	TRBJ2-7	CASSLGGYLYEQYF	TGTGCCAGCAGCTTAGGAGGGTACCTCTACGAGCAGTACTTC
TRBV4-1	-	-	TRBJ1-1	CASSQPTSRGEAFF	TGCGCCAGCAGCCAGCCAACATCAAGGGGTGAAGCTTTCTTT
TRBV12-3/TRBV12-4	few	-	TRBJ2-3	CASGLEKYF	TGTGCCAGCGGCCTAGAAAAGTATTTT
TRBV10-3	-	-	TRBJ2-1	CAISESRNYNEQFF	TGTGCCATCAGTGAGTCTAGGAACTACAATGAGCAGTTCTTC
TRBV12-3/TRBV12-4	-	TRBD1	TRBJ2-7	CASSLRDSSYEQYF	TGTGCCAGCAGTTTAAGGGACAGCTCCTACGAGCAGTACTTC
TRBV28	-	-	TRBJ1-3	CASSLPRGVSGNTIYF	TGTGCCAGCAGTCTACCACGAGGGGTCTCTGGAAACACCATATATTTT
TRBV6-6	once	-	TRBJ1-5	CASKARSNSNQPQHF	TGTGCCAGCAAGGCCAGGTCCAATAGCAATCAGCCCCAGCATTTT
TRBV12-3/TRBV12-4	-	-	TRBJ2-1	CASSLGGAGGNEQFF	TGTGCCAGCAGTTTGGGAGGGGCAGGGGGCAATGAGCAGTTCTTC
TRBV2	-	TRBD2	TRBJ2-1	CASSSGTSSYNEQFF	TGTGCCAGCAGCTCCGGGACTAGCAGTTACAATGAGCAGTTCTTC
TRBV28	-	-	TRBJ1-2	CASIPTDGSNGYTF	TGTGCCAGCATCCCCACGGACGGGAGCAATGGCTACACCTTC